A single sample is the source of the 5 T cell receptor beta chains below, sequenced in a study of CD8+ T cells in alopecia areata. As the sequencing template, cDNA was produced by extracting RNA and reverse transcribing it. Here immunoSEQ multiplex PCR was the method, and the copy in TCRdb shows in-frame clones only, minus some. Of under 250,000 clones listed, 50% to 60% are singletons. Sequences were derived from CD4+ T cells sorted from blood, sampled at week 0. The origin of the receptors is a human donor with alopecia areata.

The chain joins TRBV6-5 to TRBJ2-3; 8 bases are shared with TRBD1. CDR1 is MNHEY and CDR2 is SVGAGI in the germline V gene. With V trimmed by 3 bases and J by 2 bases, 4 bases remained unmatched. The CDR3 is 15 amino acids. CDR3 residues: CASSYRDRTTDTQYF. The CDR3 DNA follows: TGTGCCAGCAGTTATCGGGACAGGACCACAGATACGCAGTATTTT.

This clone was seen more than once but under ten times. Different DNA sequences within this sample yield the same CDR3. This sequence joins TRBV29-1 and TRBJ2-5, with D uncertain. CDR3 length: 10 amino acids. Trimming stripped 7 bases from V and 5 bases from J, with 8 bases between. Germline CDR1 and CDR2: SQVTM and ANQGSEA. This CDR3 reads CSAGQETQYF. The CDR3 DNA sequence: TGCAGCGCTGGCCAGGAGACCCAGTACTTC.

The chain uses TRBV6-4 and TRBJ1-1; tentatively, D is TRBD1 (6 bases). V lost 6 bases and J 1 base, leaving 9 bases between the germline ends. Per germline, CDR1 MRHNA and CDR2 SNTAGT. The CDR3 contains 13 residues. The CDR3 DNA reads TGTGCCAGCAGCCAGACAGGGAACACTGAAGCTTTCTTT. Translating it yields CASSQTGNTEAFF.

V is TRBV9 and J is TRBJ2-7; 8 nucleotides line up with TRBD1. Germline V gives CDR1 SGDLS, CDR2 YYNGEE. This CDR3 region has 14 residues. V gave up 4 bases and J gave up 2 bases; unmatched junction bases: 5. As DNA, the CDR3 is TGTGCCAGCAGCATCGGACAGGGCGCCTACGAGCAGTACTTC. This encodes CASSIGQGAYEQYF.

The chain joins TRBV30 to TRBJ2-7, with TRBD1 matching 8 bases. Trimming cost V 4 bases and J 0 bases; bases outside gene matches: 2. CDR3 length equals 13 residues. Germline assignment: CDR1 GTSNPN and CDR2 SVGIG (reference sequence). CDR3 coding DNA: TGTGCCTGGACGACAGGGGACTCCTACGAGCAGTACTTC. Translating gives CAWTTGDSYEQYF.